The 23 T cell receptor beta chains reported below all come from one sample, sequenced in a study of blood T cell repertoires in COVID-19. Method: immunoSEQ multiplex PCR; TCRdb's copy keeps in-frame clones and lacks some. The profile shows approximately 120,000 clones, roughly 90% of them singletons. The sample comprised peripheral blood. These receptors all stem from a woman of 80 years or more with acute or convalescent COVID-19.

J is TRBJ1-2 and V is TRBV6-5; D is uncertain. This CDR3 has 13 amino acids. The V gene's germline CDR1 is MNHEY and CDR2 SVGAGI. The V end was cut by 7 bases, the J end by 5 bases, with 14 bases between. Here the CDR3 reads CASIYTASYGYTF. In DNA, the CDR3 is TGTGCCAGCATATACACCGCTAGTTATGGCTACACCTTC.

V and J are TRBV2 and TRBJ1-1; 8 nucleotides align to TRBD1. V lost 5 bases to trimming and J lost 4 bases; unmatched junction nucleotides: 9. The CDR3 is made up of 15 amino acids. Germline V gene lookup returns CDR1 SNHLY and CDR2 FYNNEI. The CDR3 DNA is TGTGCCAGCAGTTTTGCAGGGGGCGGGATCACTGAAGCTTTCTTT. It codes for CASSFAGGGITEAFF.

The rearrangement joins TRBV7-8 to TRBJ1-4; D unclear. The CDR3 runs to 13 residues. Per the germline V gene, CDR1 is SGHVS and CDR2 is FQNEAQ. Trimming cost V 1 base and J 10 bases, with 10 bases left between them. In nucleotides, the CDR3 is TGTGCCAGCAGCTTAGGGCAGGTTGGAAAACTGTTTTTT. Its protein is CASSLGQVGKLFF. The variable domain in full, with the rest retrieved from reference TRBV7-8 and TRBJ1-4, is GAGVSQSPRYKVAKRGQDVALRCDPISGHVSLFWYQQALGQGPEFLTYFQNEAQLDKSGLPSDRFFAERPEGSVSTLKIQRTQQEDSAVYLCASSLGQVGKLFFGSGTQLSVL.

This clone occurred once. The chain recombines TRBV28 with TRBJ1-4, with 7 bases aligning to TRBD1. The CDR3 is 15 residues long. In germline, CDR1 is MDHEN, CDR2 SYDVKM. Trimming removed 5 bases from V and 4 bases from J; junction bases left unmatched: 7. CDR3 region: CASSTGTAGNEKLFF. CDR3 nucleotide sequence: TGTGCCAGCAGTACCGGGACAGCGGGTAATGAAAAACTGTTTTTT.

This chain connects TRBV9 to TRBJ2-1, with D possibly TRBD2 on 7 matching bases. Trimming shortened V by 3 bases and J by 8 bases, and 15 bases separated the two germline ends. Germline loops: CDR1 SGDLS, CDR2 YYNGEE. The CDR3 sequence is 14 residues long. This CDR3 is CASSDPGGMDEQFF. As DNA, the CDR3 is TGTGCCAGCAGCGACCCGGGGGGCATGGATGAGCAGTTCTTC. Supplemented by reference TRBV9 and TRBJ2-1, the full variable domain reads DSGVTQTPKHLITATGQRVTLRCSPRSGDLSVYWYQQSLDQGLQFLIQYYNGEERAKGNILERFSAQQFPDLHSELNLSSLELGDSALYFCASSDPGGMDEQFFGPGTRLTVL.

The chain employs TRBV18 and TRBJ1-1; 7 bases fit TRBD1. The length of the CDR3 is 14 residues. The ends lost 3 bases at V and 0 bases at J; junction bases unmatched: 1. Looked up from germline, CDR1 is KGHSH and CDR2 is LQKENI. The CDR3 bases are TGTGCCAGCTCACCGACAGGGATGAACACTGAAGCTTTCTTT. The encoded protein is CASSPTGMNTEAFF. Complete variable domain (other parts from reference TRBV18 and TRBJ1-1): NAGVMQNPRHLVRRRGQEARLRCSPMKGHSHVYWYRQLPEEGLKFMVYLQKENIIDESGMPKERFSAEFPKEGPSILRIQQVVRGDSAAYFCASSPTGMNTEAFFGQGTRLTVV.

The rearrangement uses TRBV9 and TRBJ2-5, with TRBD1 identical over 8 bases. The CDR3 has 13 residues. Germline-derived CDR1 and CDR2 are SGDLS and YYNGEE. V was clipped by 4 bases and J by 4 bases; unmatched bases: 3. The CDR3, as DNA: TGTGCCAGCAGCACACAGGGGGGAGAGACCCAGTACTTC. The encoded protein is CASSTQGGETQYF.

This chain joins TRBV5-5 and TRBJ1-2; a weak D match, TRBD1 (5 bases). Germline CDR1 and CDR2: SGHKS and YYEKEE (reference sequence). CDR3 length: 14 residues. Between the trimmed V and J ends, which lost 4 bases and 4 bases, there was a span of 14 bases. This CDR3 reads CASSTTDTGYGYTF. CDR3 nucleotide sequence: TGTGCCAGCAGCACGACTGATACAGGCTATGGCTACACCTTC.

V and J are TRBV5-1 and TRBJ1-1, with TRBD1 as a possible D gene (5 bases). The V end was cut by 5 bases, the J end by 0 bases, with 11 bases between. Germline V gene sequence: CDR1 SGHRS, CDR2 YFSETQ. The CDR3 covers 14 residues. The CDR3 protein is CASRMTAMNTEAFF. CDR3 DNA sequence: TGCGCCAGCAGGATGACAGCAATGAACACTGAAGCTTTCTTT.

J is TRBJ1-3 and V is TRBV5-4, with 11 positions matching TRBD1. CDR1 is SGHNT, CDR2 YYREEE, per germline (reference sequence). Losses at the gene ends were 0 bases for V and 4 bases for J; bases not matched to a gene: 3. This CDR3 is 16 amino acids long. The CDR3 DNA is TGTGCCAGCAGCTTGGGGACAGGGGGCGCCGGAAACACCATATATTTT. This translates into CASSLGTGGAGNTIYF.

This clone was counted once. The chain couples TRBV2 to TRBJ1-2; D unresolved. Germline V gives CDR1 SNHLY, CDR2 FYNNEI. The length of the CDR3 is 15 residues. Deletions cut 4 bases from V and 0 bases from J, with 12 bases between. The CDR3 DNA reads TGTGCCAGCAGTGTTGGCAGGACTTCTAACTATGGCTACACCTTC. Amino acids: CASSVGRTSNYGYTF.

The chain links TRBV6-5 to TRBJ1-2; the match to TRBD1 covers 8 bases. The length of the CDR3 is 14 residues. V lost 5 bases, J lost 4 bases, and 6 bases stayed unmatched. Germline CDR1 MNHEY, CDR2 SVGAGI. DNA for the CDR3: TGTGCCAGCAGTACCGGGGACAGGCTCTATGGCTACACCTTC. Translating gives CASSTGDRLYGYTF.

The chain uses TRBV5-1 and TRBJ2-1; TRBD2 matches at 8 bases. The V gene's germline CDR1 is SGHRS and CDR2 YFSETQ. The CDR3 is made up of 16 amino acids. Losses at the gene ends were 4 bases for V and 0 bases for J; bases not matched to a gene: 6. The DNA of the CDR3 is TGCGCCAGCAGCCTGCGCGGGGGGAGCTCCTACAATGAGCAGTTCTTC. Its translation is CASSLRGGSSYNEQFF.

The chain combines TRBV19 with TRBJ2-7; TRBD1 is a possible D gene (6 bases). The CDR3 contains 14 residues. The germline V and J ends were trimmed by 6 bases and 0 bases, with 12 bases remaining between them. Germline V gene sequence: CDR1 LNHDA, CDR2 SQIVND (reference sequence). The CDR3 spells CASRGPGVSYEQYF. The DNA of the CDR3 is TGTGCCAGTAGGGGTCCAGGGGTCTCCTACGAGCAGTACTTC.

The V gene is TRBV2, the J gene TRBJ2-5, with D possibly being TRBD2 (6 bases). CDR1 is SNHLY, CDR2 FYNNEI, per germline. CDR3 size: 13 residues. Trimming pared 3 bases from V and 4 bases from J, leaving 9 bases between. CDR3 bases: TGTGCCAGCAGTGAGGCGGGGAGAGAGACCCAGTACTTC. It encodes CASSEAGRETQYF.

The J gene is TRBJ2-3, the V gene TRBV3-1 (or the pseudogene TRBV3-2); TRBD2 is a possible D gene (7 bases). The CDR3 totals 14 residues. V dropped 4 bases and J dropped 2 bases, with 10 bases sitting between them. CDR1 is LGHDT, CDR2 YNNKEL, per germline (reference sequence). CDR3 sequence (DNA): TGTGCCAGCAGCCTCGGGGGGCCCACAGATACGCAGTATTTT. Protein sequence: CASSLGGPTDTQYF.

The V call is TRBV4-1, the J call TRBJ2-1; 10 nucleotides line up with TRBD2. With 4 bases clipped from V and 7 bases from J, the junction kept 10 bases outside the gene matches. The CDR3 is made up of 16 amino acids. Germline V gene sequence: CDR1 MGHRA, CDR2 YSYEKL. The CDR3 DNA reads TGCGCCAGCAGCCGCCTAGCGGGGGCCCAATTTAATGAGCAGTTCTTC. Translating it yields CASSRLAGAQFNEQFF.

The chain employs TRBV16 and TRBJ1-4; maybe TRBD1 (6 bases). The CDR3 totals 17 residues. Germline-derived CDR1 and CDR2 are KGHSY and FQNENV. Trimming cost V 0 bases and J 0 bases, with 11 bases left between them. The CDR3, as DNA: TGTGCCAGCAGCCAATCGCCAAGGACAGCAACTAATGAAAAACTGTTTTTT. It specifies CASSQSPRTATNEKLFF.

This sequence joins TRBV5-5 and TRBJ1-2, with 7 bases fitting TRBD1. This CDR3 comprises 13 residues. Trimming at V came to 4 bases and at J to 2 bases, leaving 2 bases not matched to a gene. Per germline, CDR1 SGHKS and CDR2 YYEKEE (reference sequence). The CDR3 sequence: CASSLQGNYGYTF. The CDR3 DNA reads as TGTGCCAGCAGCCTACAGGGGAACTATGGCTACACCTTC.

The V call is TRBV5-4, the J call TRBJ2-2; 12 bases map to TRBD1. Germline CDR1 is SGHNT and CDR2 is YYREEE (reference sequence). This CDR3 is built from 16 residues. V lost 3 bases, J lost 7 bases, and 7 bases stayed unmatched. The CDR3 sequence: CASSSRDRGPVGELFF. CDR3 nucleotide sequence: TGTGCCAGCAGCTCCCGGGACAGGGGGCCTGTCGGGGAGCTGTTTTTT.

This sequence joins TRBV3-1 (or the pseudogene TRBV3-2) and TRBJ1-6; D may be TRBD1 (5 bases). CDR1 and CDR2 from the germline V gene are LGHDT and YNNKEL (reference sequence). This CDR3 has 15 amino acids. The V end lost 3 bases, the J end lost 5 bases, and 11 bases lay between the germline ends. CDR3 sequence: CASSQGTPNNSPLHF. Written as DNA, the CDR3 is TGTGCCAGCAGCCAGGGGACTCCTAATAATTCACCCCTCCACTTT.

The gene calls are TRBV10-3 and TRBJ1-3; no clear D gene. The V end lost 8 bases, the J end lost 0 bases, and 14 bases lay between the germline ends. The germline CDR1 and CDR2 sequences are ENHRY and SYGVKD. The CDR3 sequence is 15 residues long. The CDR3 DNA reads as TGTGCCATCGGGCAAAACAGTCACTCTGGAAACACCATATATTTT. Translated, it gives CAIGQNSHSGNTIYF.

The rearrangement joins TRBV6-2 or TRBV6-3 to TRBJ2-7; D is possibly TRBD2 (6 bases). V was pared by 4 bases and J by 2 bases, with 18 bases between. The CDR3 has 16 residues. Germline V gene lookup returns CDR1 MNHEY and CDR2 SVGEGT. CDR3 residues: CASSSSFRLGTYEQYF. The CDR3 region has the DNA TGTGCCAGCAGTTCTAGCTTCCGACTAGGGACCTACGAGCAGTACTTC.